These 24 T cell receptor beta chains share one sample of origin, sequenced in a study of shared clonotypes between healthy human individuals. This table comes from immunoSEQ multiplex PCR, and its TCRdb copy is limited to in-frame clones, with some not included. The repertoire holds millions of clones, with about 92% as singletons. Input material: naive CD4+ T cells from PBMCs. Subset meaning: CD45RA+ positively selected. Every receptor here comes from a man younger than 35 in good health. Some clones in this sample may be carry-over from other donors' samples.

Concerning this clone: The same CDR3 arises from other DNA sequences in this sample as well. CDR3 DNA sequence: TGCGCCAGCAGTACGGGGGTCGGGGAGCTGTTTTTT. Encoded protein: CASSTGVGELFF. This chain connects TRBV5-1 to TRBJ2-2; D perhaps matches TRBD2 (6 bases). The CDR3 length is 12 residues. The germline V and J ends were trimmed by 5 bases and 7 bases, with 9 bases remaining between them. Germline assignment: CDR1 SGHRS and CDR2 YFSETQ.

The chain carries TRBV7-2 and TRBJ2-7; D gene unclear. The length of the CDR3 is 16 residues. Germline CDR1 and CDR2: SGHTA and FQGNSA. The V end was cut by 5 bases, the J end by 6 bases, with 23 bases between. As DNA, the CDR3 is TGTGCCAGCAGCACGCCCGGGTCGGGTTTCAAGGGCGAGCAGTACTTC. This codes for CASSTPGSGFKGEQYF.

V and J are TRBV5-4 and TRBJ2-5, with D possibly matching TRBD2 (5 bases). Germline V gives CDR1 SGHNT, CDR2 YYREEE (reference sequence). Trimming left V 4 bases short and J 5 bases short, with 18 bases between. The CDR3 runs 15 residues. CDR3 protein: CASSHPEGSRETQYF. As DNA, the CDR3 is TGTGCCAGCAGCCACCCTGAAGGGAGCCGCGAGACCCAGTACTTC.

This chain joins TRBV7-3 and TRBJ2-1, with 8 bases identical to TRBD2. The CDR3 is made up of 15 amino acids. With 1 base clipped from V and 5 bases from J, the junction kept 4 bases outside the gene matches. The germline V gene has CDR1 SGHTA and CDR2 FQGTGA. The CDR3 bases are TGTGCCAGCAGCTTAAGTAGGCGGGAGGACAATGAGCAGTTCTTC. Protein product: CASSLSRREDNEQFF.

V gene TRBV9 combines with J gene TRBJ2-7; 8 nucleotides align to TRBD1. CDR1 SGDLS and CDR2 YYNGEE come from the germline V gene. Trimming took 4 bases from V and 6 from J; bases not matched to a gene: 12. The CDR3 consists of 15 residues. Here the CDR3 reads CASSPRPGTGSEQYF. In nucleotides, the CDR3 is TGTGCCAGCAGCCCCCGTCCCGGGACAGGATCCGAGCAGTACTTC.

The chain employs TRBV7-2 and TRBJ2-1, with 9 positions matching TRBD2. CDR3 size: 14 residues. The germline CDR1 and CDR2 sequences are SGHTA and FQGNSA. Germline trimming cut 5 bases from V and 5 bases from J; bases unmatched to any gene: 4. The CDR3 loop reads CASSVGLAHNEQFF. In DNA form, the CDR3 reads TGTGCCAGCAGCGTGGGACTAGCCCACAATGAGCAGTTCTTC.

The chain carries TRBV7-9 and TRBJ2-5; 9 bases are a match to TRBD2. This CDR3 comprises 17 residues. The V and J ends lost 7 bases and 4 bases, in that order; junction bases with no gene match: 16. In germline, CDR1 is SEHNR, CDR2 FQNEAQ (reference sequence). CDR3 DNA sequence: TGTGCCAGCACCCATCACGGGCTAGCGGGAAGACGAGAGACCCAGTACTTC. Its protein product is CASTHHGLAGRRETQYF.

This rearrangement joins TRBV11-2 to TRBJ2-5; 8 bases map to TRBD2. Germline trimming cut 6 bases from V and 2 bases from J; bases unmatched to any gene: 8. Per germline, CDR1 SGHAT and CDR2 FQNNGV. The CDR3 is 15 amino acids. The CDR3 DNA reads TGTGCCAGCAGAGCGAGCGGGAGAAGGCAAGAGACCCAGTACTTC. The encoded protein is CASRASGRRQETQYF.

CDR3 amino acids: CASSLGGTDGYTF. CDR3 sequence (DNA): TGTGCCAGCAGCTTAGGGGGGACAGATGGCTACACCTTC. This chain uses TRBV7-9 with TRBJ1-2, with TRBD1 matching 7 bases. CDR3 length equals 13 residues. The V gene's germline CDR1 is SEHNR and CDR2 FQNEAQ (reference sequence). V lost 1 base and J lost 6; bases outside the gene matches: 2.

This rearrangement joins TRBV29-1 to TRBJ1-2, with unresolved D. The CDR3 runs to 14 residues. Deletions cut 8 bases from V and 5 bases from J, with 21 bases between. Germline lookup yields CDR1 SQVTM and CDR2 ANQGSEA. The CDR3 coding sequence is TGCAGCTCCAGAGGCGGCCCAGGAGAGTATGGCTACACCTTC. Protein product: CSSRGGPGEYGYTF.

The gene calls are TRBV9 and TRBJ2-1; no clear D gene. Germline CDR1 is SGDLS and CDR2 is YYNGEE. Trimming cost V 0 bases and J 6 bases, with 7 bases left between them. This CDR3 region has 13 residues. CDR3 nucleotides: TGTGCCAGCAGCGTAGGGGCAAGCAATGAGCAGTTCTTC. This gives the protein CASSVGASNEQFF.

This clone appeared once. The CDR3 nucleotides are TGCGCCAGCAGCCAAGATGTTGAGGGGGCGGTTGGGAAACTGTTTTTT. Residues: CASSQDVEGAVGKLFF. V is TRBV4-3 and J is TRBJ1-4, with 7 bases lining up with TRBD1. The CDR3 runs 16 residues. V trimming: 0 bases; J trimming: 11 bases; junction bases outside the gene matches: 12. Germline CDR1 reads LGHNA; CDR2 reads YSLEER.

This clone showed up just a few times. The chain is built from TRBV29-1 and TRBJ1-1; a possible D gene is TRBD1 (6 bases). V lost 4 bases to trimming and J lost 3 bases, with 15 bases between them. The CDR3 contains 14 residues. Germline CDR1 reads SQVTM; CDR2 reads ANQGSEA. In DNA form, the CDR3 reads TGCAGCGTTGTTAGGGGGACGAAGGACACTGAAGCTTTCTTT. This codes for CSVVRGTKDTEAFF.

The chain joins TRBV5-1 to TRBJ2-7; 10 nucleotides agree with TRBD2. Germline V gene lookup returns CDR1 SGHRS and CDR2 YFSETQ. The CDR3 has 16 residues. The V segment lost 3 bases and the J segment 0 bases; nucleotides outside the gene matches: 6. CDR3 sequence reads: CASSWGSSGSSYEQYF. The CDR3 coding sequence is TGCGCCAGCAGCTGGGGCTCTAGCGGGAGCTCCTACGAGCAGTACTTC.

The chain links TRBV5-5 to TRBJ2-1; TRBD2 matches at 8 bases. Per the germline V gene, CDR1 is SGHKS and CDR2 is YYEKEE (reference sequence). The CDR3 runs to 17 residues. J lost 0 bases, V lost 0 bases, and 5 bases had no gene match. The CDR3 DNA reads as TGTGCCAGCAGCTTGGGGCGGACTAGCAGCTCCTACAATGAGCAGTTCTTC. Translated: CASSLGRTSSSYNEQFF.

This chain links TRBV5-1 with TRBJ2-3; 7 positions match TRBD2. The germline CDR1 and CDR2 sequences are SGHRS and YFSETQ. V shed 7 bases and J 1 base; nucleotides not matched to a gene: 3. The CDR3 has 13 residues. The chain's CDR3 is CASQREGTDTQYF. DNA of the CDR3: TGCGCCAGCCAGCGGGAAGGCACAGATACGCAGTATTTT.

The chain carries TRBV7-9 and TRBJ2-1; tentatively, D is TRBD1 (5 bases). Trimming shortened V by 1 base and J by 7 bases, and 11 bases separated the two germline ends. This CDR3 has 14 residues. Germline-derived CDR1 and CDR2 are SEHNR and FQNEAQ (reference sequence). CDR3 region: CASSLGQPGNEQFF. The DNA for the CDR3 is TGTGCCAGCAGCTTAGGACAGCCTGGGAATGAGCAGTTCTTC.

This rearrangement joins TRBV28 to TRBJ1-1, with 8 bases that match TRBD1. In germline, CDR1 is MDHEN, CDR2 SYDVKM. Unmatched junction bases numbered 15, after V lost 2 bases and J lost 1 base. The CDR3 runs to 19 residues. DNA of the CDR3: TGTGCCAGCAGTTTAGTAGTGGCGCAGGGGGCTAAGGGGAACACTGAAGCTTTCTTT. It yields the protein CASSLVVAQGAKGNTEAFF. The full variable domain, rest sourced from reference TRBV28 and TRBJ1-1, is DVKVTQSSRYLVKRTGEKVFLECVQDMDHENMFWYRQDPGLGLRLIYFSYDVKMKEKGDIPEGYSVSREKKERFSLILESASTNQTSMYLCASSLVVAQGAKGNTEAFFGQGTRLTVV.

The chain couples TRBV11-3 to TRBJ1-4; D may be TRBD1 (6 bases). The germline V gene encodes CDR1 SGHNT and CDR2 YENEEA. V lost 6 bases to trimming and J lost 6 bases, with 11 bases between them. The length of the CDR3 is 13 residues. DNA of the CDR3: TGTGCCAGCAGGAAAGGGGGGGATGAAAAACTGTTTTTT. Its protein is CASRKGGDEKLFF.

The rearrangement joins TRBV6-1 to TRBJ1-5, with D possibly being TRBD1 (6 bases). CDR1 MNHNS and CDR2 SASEGT come from the germline V gene. The CDR3 consists of 13 residues. Trimming shortened V by 3 bases and J by 7 bases, and 10 bases separated the two germline ends. The CDR3 here is CASSDRGSQPQHF. DNA for the CDR3: TGTGCCAGCAGTGACAGGGGCTCCCAGCCCCAGCATTTT.

This chain connects TRBV4-1 to TRBJ1-1; no clear D gene. Looked up from germline, CDR1 is MGHRA and CDR2 is YSYEKL. There are 13 residues in the CDR3. Trimming cost V 1 base and J 6 bases, with 9 bases left between them. DNA for the CDR3: TGCGCCAGCAGCCAAGCTTCTTTTCCTGAAGCTTTCTTT. Encoded protein: CASSQASFPEAFF.

CDR3 sequence: CASSQKAAGGISYEQYF. The CDR3 DNA reads as TGCGCCAGCAGTCAAAAGGCGGCGGGGGGCATATCCTACGAGCAGTACTTC. This chain joins TRBV23-1 and TRBJ2-7; 8 bases align to TRBD2. TRBV23-1 is recorded as an ORF, its role being uncertain. The CDR3 sequence is 17 residues long. V shed 2 bases, J shed 1 base, and the junction held 10 bases outside the gene matches.

The chain's CDR3 is CASSAGGGRDKPQHF. For the CDR3, the DNA is TGTGCCAGCAGCGCCGGAGGAGGGCGGGACAAGCCCCAGCATTTT. The chain employs TRBV9 and TRBJ1-5, with a possible D match to TRBD1 (6 bases). Germline CDR1 is SGDLS and CDR2 is YYNGEE. The CDR3 has 15 amino acids. Trimming stripped 3 bases from V and 8 bases from J, with 18 bases between.

The chain combines TRBV29-1 with TRBJ1-1; D is possibly TRBD1 (5 bases). Germline V CDR1 and CDR2: SQVTM, ANQGSEA. The ends were cut back, 5 bases at V and 4 bases at J, with 14 bases in the middle. CDR3 length equals 13 residues. CDR3 amino acids: CSVFDSRSTEAFF. CDR3 nucleotides: TGCAGCGTTTTCGACAGCCGGAGCACTGAAGCTTTCTTT.